These T cell receptor beta chains were read from a single sample in a study of blood T cells in healthy people across ages. One entry per CDR3 protein results from TCRdb running MiXCR on the 5' RACE reads. The profile covers roughly 900,000 distinct CDR3 sequences, with about 48% appearing a single time and 10% to 15% taken by the ten largest. The sample was blood. These receptors came from a man aged 25-40 years in good health. Each CDR3 is given with its conserved first and last residue. A D gene is named only where the DNA matches it firmly. A clone size is listed for some rows: how often the clone was seen (once, few, many), or a class if it is expanded.

D	size	V	J	DNA	CDR3
NA	NA	TRBV20-1	TRBJ1-4	TGCAGTGCTAGGGGGGCCCAGGGCAGGGATGAAAAACTGTTTTTT	CSARGAQGRDEKLFF
TRBD1	NA	TRBV3-1	TRBJ1-2	TGTGCCAGCAGCCAGGCGGACAGGGGCTATGGCTACACCTTC	CASSQADRGYGYTF
NA	once	TRBV30	TRBJ2-1	TGTGCCGGGAGTTTCTACGATGAGCAGTTCTTC	CAGSFYDEQFF
NA	NA	TRBV6-5	TRBJ1-1	TGTGCCAGCAGCCACACCAGTCAGGACGCTGAAGCTTTCTTT	CASSHTSQDAEAFF
TRBD1	NA	TRBV10-3	TRBJ2-7	TGTGCCATCAGTGGGGACAGGGCCCTACCCTACGAGCAGTACTTC	CAISGDRALPYEQYF
NA	NA	TRBV20-1	TRBJ2-7	TGCAGTGCCACCGGATGGGGGAGCTCCTACGAGCAGTACTTC	CSATGWGSSYEQYF
TRBD2	NA	TRBV3-1	TRBJ2-3	TGTGCCAGCAGCCAAGCAGGCGGGGGGGTGTCGGATACGCAGTATTTT	CASSQAGGGVSDTQYF
NA	NA	TRBV5-1	TRBJ2-3	TGCGCCAGCAGCTTCGGGCAAGCCACAGATACGCAGTATTTT	CASSFGQATDTQYF
NA	NA	TRBV27	TRBJ2-3	TGTGCCAGCAGTTTAAGCCGGACACTGAGCTCAGATACGCAGTATTTT	CASSLSRTLSSDTQYF
NA	many	TRBV20-1	TRBJ2-1	TGCAGTGCTAGAGATCTGGGCGGGCCCTCCTACAATGAGCAGTTCTTC	CSARDLGGPSYNEQFF
NA	few	TRBV12-3/TRBV12-4	TRBJ1-4	TGTGCCAGCAGCCTGGGACCCTATGAAAAACTGTTTTTT	CASSLGPYEKLFF
NA	once	TRBV29-1	TRBJ2-5	TGCAGCGTCCAAGGGGGGCGAGAGACCCAGTACTTC	CSVQGGRETQYF
NA	NA	TRBV10-3	TRBJ1-2	TGTGCCGCGTCCCCCGGGGAAATCTACTATGGCTACACCTTC	CAASPGEIYYGYTF
TRBD2	few	TRBV29-1	TRBJ2-5	TGCAGCGTTCTACTAGCGGGGGAACAAGAGACCCAGTACTTC	CSVLLAGEQETQYF
TRBD1	NA	TRBV20-1	TRBJ2-1	TGCAGTGCTAGTGGGGACAGGGGGGGCCGTTATGAGCAGTTCTTC	CSASGDRGGRYEQFF
TRBD1	once	TRBV6-5	TRBJ1-2	TGTGCCAGCCTCCCAGGGGGTGCTGGCTACACCTTC	CASLPGGAGYTF
NA	few	TRBV27	TRBJ1-6	TGTGCCAGCAGTTGGGGCAGGGGAGGCTCACCCCTCCACTTT	CASSWGRGGSPLHF
NA	NA	TRBV7-2	TRBJ2-1	TGTGCCAGCAGCTCTACAGGGATGGACTACAATGAGCAGTTCTTC	CASSSTGMDYNEQFF
NA	NA	TRBV7-2	TRBJ1-1	TGTGCCAGCAGCGCGGACAGTAGCACTGAAGCTTTCTTT	CASSADSSTEAFF
NA	NA	TRBV29-1	TRBJ2-3	TGCAGCGTTATAGGCGGGAAGGGGGCAGATACGCAGTATTTT	CSVIGGKGADTQYF
TRBD2	NA	TRBV6-2/TRBV6-3	TRBJ2-5	TGTGCCAGCAACCAACTAGCGGACCAAGAGACCCAGTACTTC	CASNQLADQETQYF
TRBD1	few	TRBV28	TRBJ2-7	TGTGCCAGCAGTTTACATCGGACAGGGGGCTACGAGCAGTACTTC	CASSLHRTGGYEQYF
NA	NA	TRBV13	TRBJ2-5	TGTGCCAGCAGCTTAGGCTCGGCGGAAGAGACCCAGTACTTC	CASSLGSAEETQYF
NA	few	TRBV7-9	TRBJ2-5	TGTGCCAGCAGCGATTCTAAGCAGGGGCCCTCCCAAGAGACCCAGTACTTC	CASSDSKQGPSQETQYF
NA	NA	TRBV21-1	TRBJ2-7	TGTGCCAGCAGCAAAGAAGGGCCGATCACATTCTATCCGGGACAAGTCGGCTACGAGCAGTACTTC	CASSKEGPITFYPGQVGYEQYF
NA	few	TRBV29-1	TRBJ2-7	TGCAGCGTGATTTACACGGGGTACGGGGAGCAGTACTTC	CSVIYTGYGEQYF
NA	few	TRBV24-1	TRBJ2-1	TGTGCCACCAGCGTACCGGGTCTGACTAATGAGCAGTTCTTC	CATSVPGLTNEQFF
TRBD1	few	TRBV4-1	TRBJ2-5	TGCGCCAGCAGCCACATATGGGACAGGGAGTACAATGAGCAGTACTTC	CASSHIWDREYNEQYF
TRBD1	few	TRBV2	TRBJ2-4	TGTGCCACCACGGGACAGGGAAAAAACATTCAGTACTTC	CATTGQGKNIQYF
NA	once	TRBV5-1	TRBJ2-1	TGCGCCAGCAGCTCTGGACGCCTGAATGAGCAGTTCTTC	CASSSGRLNEQFF
NA	NA	TRBV6-1	TRBJ1-2	TGTGCCAGCAGGATCCGGGACGGTGATGGCTACACCTTC	CASRIRDGDGYTF
NA	many	TRBV6-6	TRBJ2-7	TGTGCCAGCAGTTACTCGACCGAGCAGTACTTC	CASSYSTEQYF
TRBD2	few	TRBV20-1	TRBJ2-3	TGCAGTGCTACCCCGACTAGCGGTAGGACAGATACGCAGTATTTT	CSATPTSGRTDTQYF
NA	NA	TRBV29-1	TRBJ1-4	TGCAGCGTCCCTATCGGGGGCGCTAATGAAAAACTGTTTTTT	CSVPIGGANEKLFF
TRBD2	NA	TRBV4-2	TRBJ2-3	TGTGCCAGCAGGTTCTCTAGCGGGAGCACAGATACGCAGTATTTT	CASRFSSGSTDTQYF
TRBD2	few	TRBV27	TRBJ2-5	TGTGCCAGCAGCTTGGGGACTAGCGATTTCCAAGAGACCCAGTACTTC	CASSLGTSDFQETQYF
NA	NA	TRBV5-1	TRBJ1-2	TGCGCCAGCAGCGACGGGTTTAACTATGGCTACACCTTC	CASSDGFNYGYTF
NA	NA	TRBV5-1	TRBJ1-1	TGCGCCAGCAGCTTCGAAGGACGTAGAACTGAAGCTTTCTTT	CASSFEGRRTEAFF
NA	once	TRBV11-1	TRBJ2-5	TGTGCCAGCAGCTTATCAACTTCGGGGGAAAGGGAGCAAGAGACCCAGTACTTC	CASSLSTSGEREQETQYF
TRBD2	NA	TRBV27	TRBJ2-7	TGTGCCGGCAGGCGGGGGACGTCCAACCCCGAGCAGTACTTC	CAGRRGTSNPEQYF
TRBD1	NA	TRBV27	TRBJ1-2	TGTGCCAGCACCCGAGGACAGGGGGTGACAAACTATGGCTACACCTTC	CASTRGQGVTNYGYTF